The clone carrying this TCR beta chain was counted a single time. Clones were sequenced by immunoSEQ multiplex PCR, and TCRdb holds only the in-frame ones, with some missing. The sample shows more than 25,000 clones, 80% to 90% of them seen only once. This sample is drawn from a study of OX40 agonist ivuxolimab in advanced cancers. V dropped 0 bases and J dropped 4; count of bases not matched to a gene: 4. The CDR3 runs to 15 residues. Per the germline V gene, CDR1 is SGHRS and CDR2 is YFSETQ. The input for sequencing was CD4+ or CD8+ T cells sorted from blood, taken in a trial of the OX40 agonist ivuxolimab. The TCR comes from an adult with an advanced solid tumor such as melanoma, head and neck, liver or kidney cancer. The chain couples TRBV5-1 to TRBJ2-7; 10 bases match TRBD2. The CDR3 DNA reads as TGCGCCAGCAGCTTGGCCCTAGCGGGAGATTACGAGCAGTACTTC. Its protein product is CASSLALAGDYEQYF.